These 32 T cell receptor beta chains originate from one sample sequenced in a study of cytomegalovirus exposure and HLA in healthy donors. Vbeta (60) and Jbeta (13) primers were used in the PCR. The protocol was immunoSEQ multiplex PCR, while the TCRdb copy is restricted to in-frame clones and leaves out a portion. The sample carries around 130,000 clones, about four fifths recorded once. The sample was PBMCs. These receptors originate from a man aged 25-40 years in good health and CMV-seronegative.

The J gene is TRBJ2-7, the V gene TRBV5-1, with 7 bases lining up with TRBD1. This CDR3 region has 15 residues. J lost 4 bases, V lost 1 base, and 8 bases had no gene match. In germline, CDR1 is SGHRS, CDR2 YFSETQ. The CDR3 nucleotides read TGCGCCAGCAGCTTGCACGGACAGGTCGTTTACGAGCAGTACTTC. As protein: CASSLHGQVVYEQYF.

V usage is TRBV9 and J usage is TRBJ2-7; D is unresolved. V lost 0 bases and J 2 bases, leaving 9 bases between the germline ends. Germline V gene sequence: CDR1 SGDLS, CDR2 YYNGEE. The CDR3 contains 14 residues. CDR3 sequence: CASSVGSVTYEQYF. The CDR3 DNA follows: TGTGCCAGCAGCGTAGGGTCGGTAACCTACGAGCAGTACTTC.

CDR3 coding DNA: TGCGCCAGCAGCCAAATCGGGGGAGAGGGAGATACGCAGTATTTT. It specifies CASSQIGGEGDTQYF. V gene TRBV4-1 combines with J gene TRBJ2-3, with D possibly being TRBD2 (6 bases). V was cut by 2 bases and J by 5 bases, with 14 bases left in between. The CDR3 runs to 15 residues. Germline values: CDR1 MGHRA, CDR2 YSYEKL.

This clone was found a few times. The chain recombines TRBV5-1 with TRBJ1-4; possibly TRBD1 for D (5 bases). This CDR3 is built from 16 residues. Germline-derived CDR1 and CDR2 are SGHRS and YFSETQ. Between the trimmed V and J ends, which lost 0 bases and 4 bases, there was a span of 13 bases. The CDR3 loop reads CASSLGRGTINEKLFF. CDR3 nucleotides: TGCGCCAGCAGCTTGGGAAGAGGGACTATTAATGAAAAACTGTTTTTT.

This chain links TRBV28 with TRBJ1-5; weak D call: TRBD1 (5 bases). Trimming removed 7 bases from V and 3 bases from J, with 16 bases in between. Germline V gene lookup returns CDR1 MDHEN and CDR2 SYDVKM. The CDR3 is made up of 15 amino acids. The CDR3 region has the DNA TGTGCCAGCACCTCAGGGCAGATAGACAATCAGCCCCAGCATTTT. Protein: CASTSGQIDNQPQHF.

As concerns this clone: In the same sample, other DNA sequences code for this CDR3. This rearrangement joins TRBV28 to TRBJ2-5; TRBD2 agrees at 7 bases. The junction had 9 bases not matched to a gene; V was cut back by 9 bases and J by 2 bases. Looked up from germline, CDR1 is MDHEN and CDR2 is SYDVKM. The CDR3 has 14 residues. CDR3 bases: TGTGCCAGTAGTCCCAGACTAGCTCAAGAGACCCAGTACTTC. This encodes CASSPRLAQETQYF.

This clone was counted between two and nine times. V and J are TRBV5-6 and TRBJ2-7; no reliable D call. This CDR3 spans 12 amino acids. Trimming cost V 5 bases and J 3 bases, with 9 bases left between them. Germline V gene lookup returns CDR1 SGHDT and CDR2 YYEEEE. Here the CDR3 reads CASSRAHYEQYF. The CDR3 nucleotides read TGTGCCAGCAGTCGAGCCCACTACGAGCAGTACTTC.

The gene calls are TRBV28 and TRBJ2-2; 7 positions match TRBD1. The CDR3 runs to 14 residues. V lost 10 bases to trimming and J lost 6 bases; unmatched junction nucleotides: 11. Germline CDR1 and CDR2: MDHEN and SYDVKM. CDR3 sequence (DNA): TGTGCCATTTCGGCAGGGGGTCGTCCCGGGGAGCTGTTTTTT. It codes for CAISAGGRPGELFF.

The V call is TRBV27, the J call TRBJ1-6, with unresolved D. V was cut by 7 bases and J by 10 bases, with 20 bases left in between. The CDR3 covers 15 residues. Germline CDR1 and CDR2: MNHEY and SMNVEV (reference sequence). CDR3 DNA sequence: TGTGCCAGCATGAGTATCGAGGCAGGAGGATCACCCCTCCACTTT. Protein product: CASMSIEAGGSPLHF.

This chain links TRBV7-3 with TRBJ2-6; no definite D call. Trimming took off 5 bases at V and 0 bases at J, with 5 bases between the two ends. Germline V gene lookup returns CDR1 SGHTA and CDR2 FQGTGA. The CDR3 loop spans 14 amino acids. The CDR3 reads CASSQSSGANVLTF. CDR3 nucleotide sequence: TGTGCCAGCAGCCAGTCCTCTGGGGCCAACGTCCTGACTTTC.

V gene TRBV6-1 combines with J gene TRBJ1-1; D is unresolved. Trimming removed 8 bases from V and 4 bases from J, with 17 bases in between. Germline lookup yields CDR1 MNHNS and CDR2 SASEGT. The CDR3 has 14 amino acids. The CDR3 loop reads CASYPGWVGTEAFF. CDR3 nucleotides: TGTGCCAGCTACCCGGGTTGGGTAGGCACTGAAGCTTTCTTT.

DNA of the CDR3: TGTGCCAGCAGCGGGCAGACGGGACACTACACCGGGGAGCTGTTTTTT. This gives the protein CASSGQTGHYTGELFF. The chain joins TRBV7-8 to TRBJ2-2, with a possible D match to TRBD1 (6 bases). Trimming pared 5 bases from V and 3 bases from J, leaving 16 bases between. The CDR3 length is 16 residues. The germline gives CDR1 SGHVS, CDR2 FQNEAQ.

CDR3 amino acids: CATLGSGWAQYF. CDR3 nucleotides: TGTGCCACCCTAGGCAGCGGCTGGGCGCAGTATTTT. The chain links TRBV28 to TRBJ2-3; D might be TRBD2 (5 bases). Trimming pared 10 bases from V and 10 bases from J, leaving 18 bases between. CDR3 length equals 12 residues. Looked up from germline, CDR1 is MDHEN and CDR2 is SYDVKM.

To note about this clone: One end of the junction varies from germline; a read error may be responsible. The chain uses TRBV7-9 and TRBJ2-5; possible D gene TRBD2, 6 bases. The germline V gene has CDR1 SEHNR and CDR2 FQNEAQ (reference sequence). CDR3 length: 10 residues. The CDR3 region has the DNA TGTGCCAGCAGTCCTACGGGGGTACACTTC. Translation gives CASSPTGVHF.

This chain uses TRBV14 with TRBJ2-7; 7 bases align to TRBD1. The J segment lost 1 base and the V segment lost 6 bases, leaving 9 bases of the junction unmatched. Germline-derived CDR1 and CDR2 are SGHDN and FVKESK. This CDR3 spans 15 amino acids. CDR3 bases: TGTGCCAGCAGTTATCGACAGGGTTCTTCCTACGAGCAGTACTTC. Amino acids: CASSYRQGSSYEQYF.

V and J are TRBV30 and TRBJ2-2; D gene ambiguous. Trimming shortened V by 1 base and J by 1 base, and 22 bases separated the two germline ends. The CDR3 is 19 amino acids. Germline V gene data show CDR1 as GTSNPN and CDR2 as SVGIG (reference sequence). CDR3 amino acids: CAWSAYELPLTWNTGELFF. Here the CDR3 DNA reads TGTGCCTGGAGTGCTTACGAACTACCTCTCACTTGGAACACCGGGGAGCTGTTTTTT.

This clone has only a few counts. The chain uses TRBV4-1 and TRBJ1-4, with D possibly matching TRBD1 (6 bases). The length of the CDR3 is 17 residues. V dropped 4 bases and J dropped 0 bases, with 15 bases sitting between them. Germline V lookup: CDR1 MGHRA, CDR2 YSYEKL. CDR3 DNA sequence: TGCGCCAGCAGCCTTTCCGGGACACCAGCAACTAATGAAAAACTGTTTTTT. This encodes CASSLSGTPATNEKLFF.

V usage is TRBV6-6 and J usage is TRBJ2-7, with 7 positions matching TRBD1. The ends lost 5 bases at V and 6 bases at J; junction bases unmatched: 4. CDR1 and CDR2 from the germline V gene are MNHNY and SVGAGI (reference sequence). There are 12 residues in the CDR3. The DNA of the CDR3 is TGTGCCAGCAGTCTCTCAGGGGGCGAGCAGTACTTC. It is translated as CASSLSGGEQYF.

The V and J genes are TRBV9 and TRBJ2-5; 8 nucleotides agree with TRBD1. The trim removed 4 bases at V and 2 bases at J, leaving 16 bases unmatched. CDR3 size: 18 residues. CDR1 and CDR2 from the germline V gene are SGDLS and YYNGEE. The CDR3 DNA reads as TGTGCCAGCAGCAGAAGTTCTTCTCGGACAGGGCTACAAGAGACCCAGTACTTC. Protein sequence: CASSRSSSRTGLQETQYF.

The chain links TRBV9 to TRBJ2-1, with D perhaps TRBD1 (6 bases). Deletions cut 9 bases from V and 9 bases from J, with 16 bases between. CDR1 SGDLS and CDR2 YYNGEE come from the germline V gene. The CDR3 runs 12 residues. CDR3 nucleotide sequence: TGTGCCACCTCGCAGGGGTCAGGTGAGCAGTTCTTC. Translation: CATSQGSGEQFF.

In this sample, this clone turned up once. The chain uses TRBV5-1 and TRBJ2-5; D is possibly TRBD2 (5 bases). V was cut by 4 bases and J by 3 bases, with 13 bases left in between. The CDR3 length is 14 residues. CDR1 SGHRS and CDR2 YFSETQ come from the germline V gene. For the CDR3, the DNA is TGCGCCAGCAGCATACAACTAGAGAAAGAGACCCAGTACTTC. It codes for CASSIQLEKETQYF. The full variable domain, rest sourced from reference TRBV5-1 and TRBJ2-5, is KAGVTQTPRYLIKTRGQQVTLSCSPISGHRSVSWYQQTPGQGLQFLFEYFSETQRNKGNFPGRFSGRQFSNSRSEMNVSTLELGDSALYLCASSIQLEKETQYFGPGTRLLVL.

The V call is TRBV14, the J call TRBJ2-7; 7 nucleotides align to TRBD2. This CDR3 is built from 17 residues. Trimming at V came to 4 bases and at J to 6 bases, leaving 18 bases not matched to a gene. Germline assignment: CDR1 SGHDN and CDR2 FVKESK. CDR3 protein: CASSPLFSRSGMGEQYF. In nucleotides, the CDR3 is TGTGCCAGCAGCCCCCTGTTCTCTCGGAGCGGGATGGGCGAGCAGTACTTC.

DNA for the CDR3: TGTGCCAGCGTGGACAGTATACGGGAAAAACTGTTTTTT. Amino acid sequence: CASVDSIREKLFF. The chain employs TRBV28 and TRBJ1-4; D may be TRBD1 (6 bases). V gave up 8 bases and J gave up 8 bases, with 15 bases separating them. The V gene's germline CDR1 is MDHEN and CDR2 SYDVKM. The CDR3 loop spans 13 amino acids. Full variable domain (remainder filled in from reference TRBV28 and TRBJ1-4): DVKVTQSSRYLVKRTGEKVFLECVQDMDHENMFWYRQDPGLGLRLIYFSYDVKMKEKGDIPEGYSVSREKKERFSLILESASTNQTSMYLCASVDSIREKLFFGSGTQLSVL.

The chain has TRBV27 and TRBJ1-5, with 8 bases lining up with TRBD1. The CDR3 extends over 16 amino acids. The trim removed 6 bases at V and 2 bases at J, leaving 9 bases unmatched. Germline CDR1 and CDR2: MNHEY and SMNVEV (reference sequence). CDR3 loop: CASSRLGQGRNQPQHF. CDR3 in DNA: TGTGCCAGCAGCCGACTTGGACAGGGACGCAATCAGCCCCAGCATTTT.

In this sample, this clone turned up once. The chain recombines TRBV4-2 with TRBJ1-1; D gene ambiguous. Germline CDR1 LGHNA, CDR2 YNFKEQ. This CDR3 is 11 amino acids long. The germline V and J ends were trimmed by 0 bases and 6 bases, with 2 bases remaining between them. DNA of the CDR3: TGTGCCAGCAGCCAAGACGCTGAAGCTTTCTTT. As protein: CASSQDAEAFF.

The chain couples TRBV5-6 to TRBJ2-3, with D maybe TRBD1 (5 bases). With 1 base removed from V and 2 bases from J, the gap between germline ends came to 8 bases. The germline V gene encodes CDR1 SGHDT and CDR2 YYEEEE. This CDR3 region has 14 residues. The CDR3 protein is CASSLMTVTDTQYF. In nucleotides, the CDR3 is TGTGCCAGCAGCTTGATGACAGTCACAGATACGCAGTATTTT.

J is TRBJ2-1 and V is TRBV4-1; 10 bases fit TRBD1. The V segment lost 4 bases and the J segment 0 bases; nucleotides outside the gene matches: 0. Germline CDR1 and CDR2: MGHRA and YSYEKL. The CDR3 has 15 residues. CDR3 DNA: TGCGCCAGCAGCCGGACAGGGGGCTCCTACAATGAGCAGTTCTTC. Translating it yields CASSRTGGSYNEQFF.

This clone has more than one count but fewer than ten. Other DNA sequences in the same sample also yield this CDR3. Written as DNA, the CDR3 is TGTGCCAGCAGCTTTGGACTCTCCTACGAGCAGTACTTC. This codes for CASSFGLSYEQYF. The genes are TRBV5-4 and TRBJ2-7, with D possibly being TRBD2 (5 bases). In germline, CDR1 is SGHNT, CDR2 YYREEE (reference sequence). This CDR3 is 13 amino acids long. V lost 2 bases to trimming and J lost 0 bases, with 6 bases between them.

The chain links TRBV6-5 to TRBJ1-5; D not certain. Germline CDR1 MNHEY, CDR2 SVGAGI. The CDR3 length is 13 residues. The ends were cut back, 6 bases at V and 6 bases at J, with 12 bases in the middle. The CDR3 coding sequence is TGTGCCAGCAGCAGAGGGCAGGTTCAGCCCCAGCATTTT. This encodes CASSRGQVQPQHF.

This chain uses TRBV4-1 with TRBJ1-3; no clear D gene. The CDR3 covers 15 residues. Trimming took 1 base from V and 4 from J, leaving 11 bases between them. Germline loops: CDR1 MGHRA, CDR2 YSYEKL. DNA for the CDR3: TGCGCCAGCAGCCAAGTTTTCGGGGTCGGAAACACCATATATTTT. It specifies CASSQVFGVGNTIYF.

The chain uses TRBV18 and TRBJ1-1; TRBD1 aligns across 9 bases. The junction had 4 bases not matched to a gene; V was cut back by 4 bases and J by 1 base. Germline-derived CDR1 and CDR2 are KGHSH and LQKENI. The length of the CDR3 is 15 residues. In DNA, the CDR3 is TGTGCCAGCTCACTATTGACAGGGGGGAACACTGAAGCTTTCTTT. Protein sequence: CASSLLTGGNTEAFF.

The V and J genes are TRBV18 and TRBJ2-5, with unresolved D. Per germline, CDR1 KGHSH and CDR2 LQKENI. The V end was cut by 6 bases, the J end by 2 bases, with 4 bases between. The CDR3 has 11 residues. CDR3 amino acids: CASSRQETQYF. CDR3 DNA sequence: TGTGCCAGCTCGAGACAAGAGACCCAGTACTTC.